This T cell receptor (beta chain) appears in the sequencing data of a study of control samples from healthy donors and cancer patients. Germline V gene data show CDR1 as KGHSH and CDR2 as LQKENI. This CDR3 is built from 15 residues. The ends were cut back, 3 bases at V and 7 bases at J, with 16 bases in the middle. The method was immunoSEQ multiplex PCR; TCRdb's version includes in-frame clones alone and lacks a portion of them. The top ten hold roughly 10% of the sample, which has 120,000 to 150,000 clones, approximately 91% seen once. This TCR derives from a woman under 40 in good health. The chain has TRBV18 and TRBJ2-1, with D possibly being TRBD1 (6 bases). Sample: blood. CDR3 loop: CASSPTSYQGNEQFF. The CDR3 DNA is TGTGCCAGCTCACCGACTTCCTATCAGGGGAATGAGCAGTTCTTC.